Listed here are 20 T cell receptor beta chains from one sample, sequenced in a study of memory CD4+ T cells and cytomegalovirus serostatus. Single viable CD3+CD4+CD8-CD45RO+ cells were sorted as the memory CD4+ T cells. The data were produced by immunoSEQ multiplex PCR, yet TCRdb's version contains in-frame clones alone and is incomplete. Among roughly 64,000 clones, over 60% were seen once, and the ten largest hold 0.88%. The sample was memory CD4+ T cells from blood. All receptors come from an adult in good health and CMV-seronegative.

This clone was seen more than once but under ten times. The sample carries other DNA sequences with the same CDR3. The V call is TRBV5-1, the J call TRBJ1-2; D is unresolved. The length of the CDR3 is 12 residues. Germline assignment: CDR1 SGHRS and CDR2 YFSETQ. V was pared by 0 bases and J by 1 base, with 1 base between. CDR3 DNA: TGCGCCAGCAGCTTGGATAACTATGGCTACACCTTC. This translates into CASSLDNYGYTF.

The chain recombines TRBV6-6 with TRBJ2-7; 7 bases map to TRBD2. CDR1 MNHNY and CDR2 SVGAGI come from the germline V gene (reference sequence). The length of the CDR3 is 16 residues. The V and J ends lost 6 bases and 7 bases, in that order; junction bases with no gene match: 18. The CDR3 coding sequence is TGTGCCAGCAGAGTGGCGGGGGAAGGGGCTTATTCGGAGCAGTACTTC. This translates into CASRVAGEGAYSEQYF.

The chain couples TRBV18 to TRBJ2-7, with 7 bases that match TRBD1. The CDR3 is 15 amino acids. In germline, CDR1 is KGHSH, CDR2 LQKENI. V was clipped by 2 bases and J by 0 bases; unmatched bases: 4. CDR3 protein: CASSPGTDSSYEQYF. DNA for the CDR3: TGTGCCAGCTCACCAGGGACAGACAGCTCCTACGAGCAGTACTTC. Together with reference TRBV18 and TRBJ2-7, the CDR3 gives the full variable domain: NAGVMQNPRHLVRRRGQEARLRCSPMKGHSHVYWYRQLPEEGLKFMVYLQKENIIDESGMPKERFSAEFPKEGPSILRIQQVVRGDSAAYFCASSPGTDSSYEQYFGPGTRLTVT.

This chain links TRBV10-2 with TRBJ1-3; D not resolved. The V gene's germline CDR1 is WSHSY and CDR2 SAAADI. Deletions cut 6 bases from V and 2 bases from J, with 20 bases between. The CDR3 totals 17 residues. The DNA for the CDR3 is TGCGCCAGCAGCGACGGGATTTACCCGAGAACTGGAAACACCATATATTTT. Amino acids: CASSDGIYPRTGNTIYF.

V and J are TRBV6-1 and TRBJ2-1; 7 nucleotides match TRBD1. Germline CDR1 reads MNHNS; CDR2 reads SASEGT. The CDR3 has 13 residues. V trimming: 4 bases; J trimming: 6 bases; junction bases outside the gene matches: 3. CDR3 DNA: TGTGCCAGCAGTGGGGGACAGCGCAATGAGCAGTTCTTC. Its translation: CASSGGQRNEQFF.

The chain uses TRBV27 and TRBJ1-5; 7 bases line up with TRBD1. J gave up 0 bases and V 8 bases, and 22 bases lay outside the gene matches. Germline CDR1 reads MNHEY; CDR2 reads SMNVEV (reference sequence). This CDR3 is 20 amino acids long. The DNA for the CDR3 is TGTGCCAGCGCGTCCTACAGAGCATACGACAGGGCAATTAGCAATCAGCCCCAGCATTTT. Translation gives CASASYRAYDRAISNQPQHF.

This chain uses TRBV18 with TRBJ1-5; 7 bases are shared with TRBD1. Germline V gives CDR1 KGHSH, CDR2 LQKENI. CDR3 length: 15 amino acids. The junction had 9 bases not matched to a gene; V was cut back by 6 bases and J by 4 bases. The CDR3 region is CASSQTGLPNQPQHF. CDR3 in DNA: TGTGCCAGCTCGCAGACAGGGCTCCCAAATCAGCCCCAGCATTTT.

This chain links TRBV2 with TRBJ2-2, with D possibly being TRBD2 (6 bases). Trimming left V 8 bases short and J 7 bases short, with 20 bases between. Germline assignment: CDR1 SNHLY and CDR2 FYNNEI. This CDR3 region has 15 residues. The CDR3 sequence is CASVPGALGGGELFF. The CDR3 DNA is TGTGCCAGCGTGCCGGGAGCGCTTGGGGGCGGGGAGCTGTTTTTT.

This chain links TRBV6-1 with TRBJ1-1; 10 bases fit TRBD1. The V segment lost 7 bases and the J segment 2 bases; nucleotides outside the gene matches: 4. Germline assignment: CDR1 MNHNS and CDR2 SASEGT. The CDR3 runs to 14 residues. The CDR3 loop is CASIRTGGNTEAFF. In DNA form, the CDR3 reads TGTGCCAGCATCCGGACAGGGGGAAACACTGAAGCTTTCTTT.

The rearrangement uses TRBV5-6 and TRBJ2-3; 8 positions agree with TRBD2. This CDR3 region has 15 residues. Germline loops: CDR1 SGHDT, CDR2 YYEEEE. V trimming: 2 bases; J trimming: 2 bases; junction bases outside the gene matches: 4. CDR3 sequence (DNA): TGTGCCAGCAGCTTTGGCGGGAGGTACACAGATACGCAGTATTTT. Translation gives CASSFGGRYTDTQYF.

J is TRBJ2-5 and V is TRBV4-2, with 9 bases matching TRBD2. Germline V gene sequence: CDR1 LGHNA, CDR2 YNFKEQ. The CDR3 contains 16 residues. The V gene end was trimmed by 0 bases and the J gene end by 5 bases; junction bases not matched to a gene: 7. Written as DNA, the CDR3 is TGTGCCAGCAGCCAAGATTTGCGGGGGGGCGTGGAGACCCAGTACTTC. Translating gives CASSQDLRGGVETQYF.

The gene calls are TRBV27 and TRBJ1-5; 9 nucleotides align to TRBD1. This CDR3 is built from 17 residues. V shed 5 bases, J shed 4 bases, and the junction held 12 bases outside the gene matches. The germline CDR1 and CDR2 sequences are MNHEY and SMNVEV (reference sequence). The CDR3 DNA reads TGTGCCAGCAGTCCCGAACCTGGACAGGGGAGGAATCAGCCCCAGCATTTT. This gives the protein CASSPEPGQGRNQPQHF.

The chain has TRBV7-9 and TRBJ1-2, with unresolved D. Germline V gene lookup returns CDR1 SEHNR and CDR2 FQNEAQ (reference sequence). Trimming removed 5 bases at V and 13 bases at J, with 5 bases between. This CDR3 comprises 8 residues. Here the CDR3 DNA reads TGTGCCAGCAGCCCTAGCACCTTC. As protein: CASSPSTF.

This chain connects TRBV30 to TRBJ2-3; D unclear. Germline CDR1 GTSNPN, CDR2 SVGIG (reference sequence). The V gene lost 3 bases and the J gene lost 6 bases, with 10 bases spanning the gap. The CDR3 has 12 residues. The CDR3 here is CAWSPLRDTQYF. CDR3 sequence (DNA): TGTGCCTGGAGCCCTCTAAGGGATACGCAGTATTTT.

The chain employs TRBV9 and TRBJ1-4, with 7 positions matching TRBD1. There are 15 residues in the CDR3. Germline loops: CDR1 SGDLS, CDR2 YYNGEE. After removal of 4 bases from V and 6 bases from J, the junction contained 9 bases not matched to a gene. CDR3 in amino acids: CASSSRQGGYEKLFF. The CDR3 bases are TGTGCCAGCAGCTCCCGACAGGGAGGTTATGAAAAACTGTTTTTT.

This clone was counted only a few times. The V gene is TRBV7-9, the J gene TRBJ2-2, with 10 bases aligning to TRBD2. Germline V gives CDR1 SEHNR, CDR2 FQNEAQ (reference sequence). V gave up 3 bases and J gave up 4 bases; unmatched junction bases: 5. This CDR3 is 16 amino acids long. The CDR3 region has the DNA TGTGCCAGCAGCTTGTGGACTAGCGGAGCCACCGGGGAGCTGTTTTTT. Translated: CASSLWTSGATGELFF.

The DNA for the CDR3 is TGCGCCAGCAGCTGGCAGGGGGAAAACATTCAGTACTTC. It codes for CASSWQGENIQYF. The V gene is TRBV5-1, the J gene TRBJ2-4, with 7 bases matching TRBD1. The CDR3 contains 13 residues. Per germline, CDR1 SGHRS and CDR2 YFSETQ. The junction had 2 bases not matched to a gene; V was cut back by 3 bases and J by 5 bases.

The V gene is TRBV18, the J gene TRBJ1-5, with 9 positions matching TRBD1. The junction had 5 bases not matched to a gene; V was cut back by 2 bases and J by 6 bases. The CDR3 runs to 15 residues. The germline V gene encodes CDR1 KGHSH and CDR2 LQKENI. CDR3 region: CASSPSTGGSQPQHF. The CDR3 coding sequence is TGTGCCAGCTCACCAAGCACAGGGGGCAGTCAGCCCCAGCATTTT.

The chain couples TRBV29-1 to TRBJ1-2; D is possibly TRBD1 (5 bases). V lost 5 bases and J 4 bases, leaving 14 bases between the germline ends. The V gene's germline CDR1 is SQVTM and CDR2 ANQGSEA. The CDR3 sequence is 13 residues long. The CDR3 here is CSVLRTISYGYTF. For the CDR3, the DNA is TGCAGCGTTCTAAGGACAATCAGCTATGGCTACACCTTC.

The chain recombines TRBV5-4 with TRBJ2-5; unclear D gene. With 0 bases removed from V and 3 bases from J, the gap between germline ends came to 6 bases. This CDR3 spans 13 amino acids. The V gene's germline CDR1 is SGHNT and CDR2 YYREEE (reference sequence). The CDR3 DNA is TGTGCCAGCAGCTTGGGACGGGAAGAGACCCAGTACTTC. This codes for CASSLGREETQYF.